This TCR beta chain was profiled in a study of cytomegalovirus exposure and HLA in healthy donors. The germline V gene has CDR1 MNHEY and CDR2 SMNVEV (reference sequence). The length of the CDR3 is 14 residues. Unmatched junction bases numbered 5, after V lost 6 bases and J lost 6 bases. Findings of the study overall: The CMV antigen specificity of a few CMV-associated chains was confirmed through in vitro analysis. An analysis was carried out later, and it reportedly showed fewer N-insertions in an Asian-associated ancestry cluster than the approximately 660-donor mean.

Whereas donors were nominally healthy upon sampling, unrecorded immune exposures were probable. PCR involved 60 Vbeta and 13 Jbeta primers. The table came from immunoSEQ multiplex PCR; TCRdb's copy has only in-frame clones and leaves some out. Of tens of thousands of clones in the sample, just under 85% are singletons; the top ten hold 2.5% to 3.5%. In the case of this clone: Its target is not known.

This chain links TRBV27 with TRBJ2-7; TRBD2 matches 13 bases. This TCR derives from a man aged 50-59 years in good health and CMV-seronegative. Material: PBMCs. This chain's CDR3 is CASSLLAGGTEQYF. DNA for the CDR3: TGTGCCAGCAGCCTACTAGCGGGGGGGACCGAGCAGTACTTC.